The T cell receptor (beta chain) under discussion was sequenced for a study of blood T cell repertoires in COVID-19 (TCRdb year 2020). Notes on the research overall: Collaborator samples came from the United States, Italy and Spain and covered acute and convalescent phases of COVID-19. The repertoires were made available in a free public database intended to serve as a resource for research on the immune response to SARS-CoV-2. The sample metadata nearly always contained a de-identified subject ID, COVID-19 status, age in years and sex. Subjects who had been exposed to COVID-19, were actively infected with it, or had recovered from it provided the deeply sampled blood TCRbeta repertoires that made up the dataset. The material from the prospective study consisted of cDNA or gDNA derived from T cells, B-cell-depleted T cells, or PBMCs. The samples were drawn from two sources: the first 160 participants of the ongoing ImmuneRACE study, and 1,000 to 1,500 subjects contributed by 6 global collaborators. HLA class I and class II types, where available, came from metadata supplied by the sample provider rather than from assay-based typing. Overall study outcomes, separate from this receptor: The quantity of clinical and demographic metadata differed by source and by participant and was supplied without curation.

V is reduced by 6 bases and J by 6 bases, leaving a spacing of 15 bases between them. The cysteine opens and the phenylalanine closes a CDR3 of 14 amino acids. Only the CDR3 region is kept as DNA, spanning 42 bases read in frame from base 1. From the germline V gene, CDR1 is MDHEN and CDR2 is SYDVKM. TCRbeta CDR3 regions were amplified from genomic DNA by means of the immunoSEQ Assay, a bias-controlled multiplex PCR. Regarding the original processing steps: Nucleated cell counts per sample were estimated from amplification of reference gene primers within the assay. To quantify the absolute abundance of each unique TCRbeta CDR3 rearrangement, sequence reads were collapsed and filtered. For each sample, productive Simpson clonality was calculated as the square root of Simpson's diversity index over productive rearrangements. This immuneACCESS table, as held by TCRdb, lists in-frame sequences with V and J called but not all clones. Of the missing ones, under half trace to an unresolved V gene in checked studies; the others have no known cause. That table gives V, J and clone size, and the DNA gave D and trimming. In this sample the table shows 55,000 to 75,000 clones, approximately 80% of which occur a single time. 16% of the sample is held by the ten biggest clonotypes.

This clone has only a few counts. Its cognate antigen has yet to be identified. No clone much larger than this one lies a single base away; base qualities are absent. Each collaborating institution followed its own protocols to collect whole blood in K2EDTA tubes. For TCRbeta analysis, collaborator samples were shipped as frozen whole blood, as isolated PBMCs, or as DNA extracted from either sample type. This receptor was taken from a man at least 80 years old with active COVID-19. The chain was built from TRBV28 and TRBJ2-1, with a tentative D gene TRBD2 over 5 matching bases. The sequencing sample was made of peripheral blood. The nucleotide sequence is given as TGTGCCAGCAGCCAACCGGGAAATGTCAATGAGCAGTTCTTC. It translates to CASSQPGNVNEQFF.